Shown below are 10 T cell receptor beta chains from a single sample sequenced in a study of blood T cell repertoires in COVID-19. The assay was immunoSEQ multiplex PCR, and TCRdb's table has in-frame clones only and misses some. The table records about 120,000 clones, around nine tenths of them present only once. The specimen sequenced was peripheral blood. The receptors originated from a middle-aged man with acute or convalescent COVID-19.

The chain recombines TRBV7-3 with TRBJ2-1; D is undetermined. Trimming removed 1 base at V and 10 bases at J, with 11 bases between. This CDR3 has 13 residues. The germline CDR1 and CDR2 sequences are SGHTA and FQGTGA. The CDR3 bases are TGTGCCAGCAGCTTAAATGGCGGCGCCGAGCAGTTCTTC. It codes for CASSLNGGAEQFF.

As concerns this clone: This sample includes further DNA sequences coding for the same CDR3. The chain has TRBV19 and TRBJ1-5; D not resolved. Germline V gene data show CDR1 as LNHDA and CDR2 as SQIVND (reference sequence). V gave up 4 bases and J gave up 1 base, with 8 bases separating them. The CDR3 is 14 amino acids. In nucleotides, the CDR3 is TGTGCCAGTAGTACTCAGGTGAGCAATCAGCCCCAGCATTTT. It translates to CASSTQVSNQPQHF.

This clone was counted once. The V call is TRBV4-1, the J call TRBJ2-2; D is possibly TRBD1 (6 bases). The germline V and J ends were trimmed by 4 bases and 1 base, with 7 bases remaining between them. The CDR3 has 14 amino acids. CDR1 and CDR2 (germline): MGHRA, YSYEKL. Written as DNA, the CDR3 is TGCGCCAGCAGCCGGACAGAGAACACCGGGGAGCTGTTTTTT. Protein: CASSRTENTGELFF.

This clone was seen only once. V and J are TRBV3-1 (or the pseudogene TRBV3-2) and TRBJ1-1, with D unclear. This CDR3 has 12 amino acids. Germline V lookup: CDR1 LGHDT, CDR2 YNNKEL (reference sequence). Trimming removed 1 base from V and 5 bases from J, with 5 bases in between. CDR3 nucleotide sequence: TGTGCCAGCAGCCAAGCGCGGACTGAAGCTTTCTTT. Its protein product is CASSQARTEAFF.

The V call is TRBV5-3, the J call TRBJ1-2; the match to TRBD1 covers 7 bases. TRBV5-3 is marked as an open reading frame, function uncertain. This CDR3 has 14 amino acids. With 5 bases clipped from V and 4 bases from J, the junction kept 8 bases outside the gene matches. The CDR3 loop reads CARSSPTGFYGYTF. Written as DNA, the CDR3 is TGTGCCAGAAGTTCGCCGACAGGGTTCTATGGCTACACCTTC.

V usage is TRBV5-1 and J usage is TRBJ2-2; TRBD1 is a possible D gene (6 bases). The CDR3 is 13 amino acids. Germline values: CDR1 SGHRS, CDR2 YFSETQ. V was cut by 2 bases and J by 6 bases, with 8 bases left in between. The CDR3 protein is CASSFTGPGELFF. CDR3 bases: TGCGCCAGCAGCTTCACAGGGCCCGGGGAGCTGTTTTTT. Supplemented by reference TRBV5-1 and TRBJ2-2, the full variable domain reads KAGVTQTPRYLIKTRGQQVTLSCSPISGHRSVSWYQQTPGQGLQFLFEYFSETQRNKGNFPGRFSGRQFSNSRSEMNVSTLELGDSALYLCASSFTGPGELFFGEGSRLTVL.

This clone was counted at least ten times. This chain joins TRBV5-1 and TRBJ2-6; TRBD1 might be the D (6 bases). V dropped 4 bases and J dropped 3 bases, with 26 bases sitting between them. This CDR3 has 20 amino acids. Germline CDR1 is SGHRS and CDR2 is YFSETQ. Here the CDR3 reads CASSRDGAPVGGSGANVLTF. CDR3 nucleotides: TGCGCCAGCAGCAGGGACGGGGCCCCCGTTGGGGGCAGTGGGGCCAACGTCCTGACTTTC.

This clone has just a few counts. This chain links TRBV10-1 with TRBJ1-1, with D uncertain. The ends were cut back, 2 bases at V and 0 bases at J, with 16 bases in the middle. There are 17 residues in the CDR3. Looked up from germline, CDR1 is WNHNN and CDR2 is SYGVQD (reference sequence). Here the CDR3 DNA reads TGCGCCAGCAGTGAGGCAATGGCGGAAAACATGAACACTGAAGCTTTCTTT. Residues: CASSEAMAENMNTEAFF.

In its sample, this clone was seen once. This chain connects TRBV25-1 to TRBJ1-4; 7 bases map to TRBD1. The CDR3 is 16 amino acids. V lost 5 bases to trimming and J lost 5 bases; unmatched junction nucleotides: 11. Germline V lookup: CDR1 MGHDK, CDR2 SYGVNS. The CDR3, as DNA: TGTGCCAGCAGTCTCGGGACAGCCTTAGAGAATGAAAAACTGTTTTTT. Amino acids: CASSLGTALENEKLFF.

The chain links TRBV12-2 to TRBJ2-7; the table's D call, TRBD2, was not checked against the DNA. TRBV12-2 is marked as a pseudogene. There are 17 residues in the CDR3. The CDR3 sequence is CASRLVGSTSCYLEQYF. DNA of the CDR3: TGTGCAAGTCGCTTAGTCGGTTCCACTAGCTGCTACCTCGAGCAGTACTTC.